This TCR beta chain was sequenced for a study of OX40 agonist ivuxolimab in advanced cancers. Whole-study context: Patients received ivuxolimab, an intravenous treatment, every 2 weeks at 0.01 to 10 mg/kg.

Germline V gene lookup returns CDR1 LNHDA and CDR2 SQIVND (reference sequence). This CDR3 has 16 amino acids. Trimming took 3 bases from V and 7 from J; bases not matched to a gene: 12. The assay was immunoSEQ multiplex PCR, and TCRdb's table has in-frame clones only and misses some. This table has about 64,000 clones, around 89% appearing once. This material consisted of CD4+ or CD8+ T cells sorted from blood, taken in a trial of the OX40 agonist ivuxolimab. The TCR was taken from an adult with an advanced solid tumor such as melanoma, head and neck, liver or kidney cancer. The chain uses TRBV19 and TRBJ1-2, with 9 bases lining up with TRBD1. The chain's CDR3 is CASSMVTGGLRGGYTF. Here the CDR3 DNA reads TGTGCCAGTAGTATGGTGACAGGGGGTCTGAGAGGTGGCTACACCTTC. The full variable domain, rest sourced from reference TRBV19 and TRBJ1-2, is DGGITQSPKYLFRKEGQNVTLSCEQNLNHDAMYWYRQDPGQGLRLIYYSQIVNDFQKGDIAEGYSVSREKKESFPLTVTSAQKNPTAFYLCASSMVTGGLRGGYTFGSGTRLTVV.